Listed below are T cell receptor beta chains from one sample, sequenced in a study of blood T cell repertoires in COVID-19. Generated by immunoSEQ multiplex PCR, the TCRdb table keeps only in-frame clones and is missing some. Of tens of thousands of clones listed, more than 75% are singletons. The sequenced sample was peripheral blood. Receptors originate from a human donor in a cohort sampled during active COVID-19. The CDR3 runs from the conserved cysteine through the conserved F or W. Each record gives: J gene, clone size, D gene, CDR3 length, V gene, CDR3 protein, CDR3 DNA. The D gene is left open where the match is weak. Expanded clones get a size class; other rows say once, few or many, or leave the size out.

TRBJ2-7 | - | - | 15 | TRBV18 | CASSSLGAYSYEQYF | TGTGCCAGCTCATCTCTGGGGGCGTACTCCTACGAGCAGTACTTC
TRBJ2-1 | - | TRBD2 | 13 | TRBV7-3 | CASSPRGGREQFF | TGTGCCAGCAGCCCCCGGGGGGGCCGTGAGCAGTTCTTC
TRBJ2-5 | - | - | 13 | TRBV7-3 | CASSLGVLETQYF | TGTGCCAGCAGCTTAGGAGTTCTGGAGACCCAGTACTTC
TRBJ2-3 | - | TRBD1 | 16 | TRBV5-1 | CASSPGDREVVDTQYF | TGCGCCAGCAGCCCTGGGGACAGGGAGGTGGTAGATACGCAGTATTTT
TRBJ2-7 | - | TRBD1 | 14 | TRBV6-5 | CASRGQVSSYEQYF | TGTGCCAGCAGGGGACAGGTTTCCTCCTACGAGCAGTACTTC
TRBJ1-2 | once | - | 17 | TRBV4-2 | CASSQEPSGSLVYGYTF | TGTGCCAGCAGCCAAGAGCCCAGCGGTTCCTTGGTCTATGGCTACACCTTC
TRBJ2-2 | - | - | 18 | TRBV5-6 | CASTTPMGGQANTGELFF | TGTGCCAGCACCACCCCTATGGGTGGGCAAGCGAACACCGGGGAGCTGTTTTTT
TRBJ2-2 | - | - | 12 | TRBV24-1 | CAINQGGGELFF | TGTGCCATCAATCAGGGTGGCGGGGAGCTGTTTTTT
TRBJ2-7 | - | TRBD1 | 13 | TRBV12-3/TRBV12-4 | CASSPGQPYEQYF | TGTGCCAGCAGCCCGGGACAGCCCTACGAGCAGTACTTC
TRBJ1-1 | - | TRBD1 | 13 | TRBV5-4 | CASSSGTGAEAFF | TGTGCCAGCAGCTCGGGGACAGGGGCTGAAGCTTTCTTT
TRBJ2-3 | - | - | 16 | TRBV21-1 | CASSTRGGASTDTQYF | TGTGCCAGCAGCACCAGAGGGGGAGCTAGCACAGATACGCAGTATTTT
TRBJ2-3 | - | TRBD2 | 16 | TRBV28 | CASSPRSGKGTDTQYF | TGTGCCAGCAGCCCCAGAAGCGGGAAAGGCACAGATACGCAGTATTTT
TRBJ2-1 | - | TRBD1 | 16 | TRBV10-3 | CAMKSSQGASSNEQFF | TGTGCCATGAAATCCTCACAGGGGGCCTCGTCCAATGAGCAGTTCTTC